This paragraph reports one T cell receptor (beta chain). Its matching antigen is unknown. Described time point: recipient sample about 28 days before transplant, after cytoreduction. Samples: about 28 days before transplant, then days 30, 100 and 180 after. The CDR3 has 14 residues. CDR1 is LNHDA, CDR2 SQIVND, per germline (reference sequence). Trimming stripped 5 bases from V and 5 bases from J, with 16 bases between. Produced via immunoSEQ multiplex PCR; TCRdb's table is partial and in-frame only. The sample yields 30,000 or so clones, over 60% seen once. This sample was included in a study of T cell clonotyping in hematopoietic cell transplantation. Across the whole study: Recipient samples before transplant were obtained post-cytoreduction. Overall study findings and caveats: After transplant, recipient diversity fell while pathologically expanded clonotypes grew through day 180. Few recipient clonotypes overlapped donors; over 95% were de novo at given depth.

V usage is TRBV19 and J usage is TRBJ2-7; D might be TRBD2 (5 bases). The receptor comes from a woman aged 30 to 39 with chronic myeloid leukemia. Some clones in this sample may be carry-over from other donors' samples. The input for sequencing was peripheral blood mononuclear cells, taken before stem cell transplant. Here the CDR3 reads CASSLARVTDEQYF. In DNA, the CDR3 is TGTGCCAGTAGTCTTGCGAGGGTGACTGACGAGCAGTACTTC.